The 21 T cell receptor beta chains in this list originate from one sample, sequenced in a study of blood T cell repertoires in COVID-19 (dated by TCRdb to the early 2020s). The library was built by means of the immunoSEQ multiplex PCR assay. In its TCRdb copy, this immuneACCESS table keeps in-frame sequences only and misses some clones. Where compared with another copy, unresolved V genes explain less than half of these, and the others have no known cause. The sample table contains about 170,000 clones; only one count was recorded for roughly 90% of them. 10% to 11% of the sample comes from the top ten. Sample: peripheral blood. These receptor sequences come from a woman aged 55-69 years with COVID-19, enrolled during active disease.

V is TRBV11-2 and J is TRBJ2-2, with D tentatively TRBD1 (5 bases). Trimming took off 2 bases at V and 5 bases at J, with 15 bases between the two ends. The CDR3 loop spans 16 amino acids. Germline V gives CDR1 SGHAT, CDR2 FQNNGV. The DNA of the CDR3 is TGTGCCAGCAGCTTAAGGGCCAGGGTTAGGACCGGGGAGCTGTTTTTT. Translated, it gives CASSLRARVRTGELFF. The variable domain in full, completed from reference TRBV11-2 and TRBJ2-2, reads EAGVAQSPRYKIIEKRQSVAFWCNPISGHATLYWYQQILGQGPKLLIQFQNNGVVDDSQLPKDRFSAERLKGVDSTLKIQPAKLEDSAVYLCASSLRARVRTGELFFGEGSRLTVL.

The V and J genes are TRBV6-5 and TRBJ2-7, with TRBD1 matching 8 bases. Germline CDR1 is MNHEY and CDR2 is SVGAGI. CDR3 length equals 15 residues. The ends lost 8 bases at V and 1 base at J; junction bases unmatched: 10. The CDR3 is CASGKDRDGSYEQYF. CDR3 nucleotide sequence: TGTGCCAGCGGCAAGGACAGGGACGGTTCCTACGAGCAGTACTTC.

The CDR3 spells CASSNVGTSEKLFF. The DNA of the CDR3 is TGCGCCAGCAGCAACGTCGGGACAAGCGAAAAACTGTTTTTT. The chain uses TRBV5-1 and TRBJ1-4; TRBD1 might be the D (6 bases). Trimming removed 4 bases at V and 8 bases at J, with 15 bases between. The CDR3 is 14 residues long. Germline V lookup: CDR1 SGHRS, CDR2 YFSETQ. The full variable domain, with the rest looked up from reference TRBV5-1 and TRBJ1-4, is KAGVTQTPRYLIKTRGQQVTLSCSPISGHRSVSWYQQTPGQGLQFLFEYFSETQRNKGNFPGRFSGRQFSNSRSEMNVSTLELGDSALYLCASSNVGTSEKLFFGSGTQLSVL.

This chain joins TRBV9 and TRBJ1-3; a possible D gene is TRBD1 (5 bases). V lost 0 bases to trimming and J lost 2 bases, with 18 bases between them. CDR1 SGDLS and CDR2 YYNGEE come from the germline V gene. There are 18 residues in the CDR3. This CDR3 reads CASSVAVGGSATGNTIYF. CDR3 sequence (DNA): TGTGCCAGCAGCGTAGCGGTGGGGGGATCAGCAACTGGAAACACCATATATTTT.

The rearrangement joins TRBV9 to TRBJ1-3; a possible D gene is TRBD1 (6 bases). The CDR3 covers 16 residues. The V end was cut by 0 bases, the J end by 2 bases, with 12 bases between. In germline, CDR1 is SGDLS, CDR2 YYNGEE. CDR3 sequence reads: CASSVDQGITGNTIYF. The CDR3 bases are TGTGCCAGCAGCGTAGATCAGGGGATAACTGGAAACACCATATATTTT. Together with reference TRBV9 and TRBJ1-3, the CDR3 gives the full variable domain: DSGVTQTPKHLITATGQRVTLRCSPRSGDLSVYWYQQSLDQGLQFLIQYYNGEERAKGNILERFSAQQFPDLHSELNLSSLELGDSALYFCASSVDQGITGNTIYFGEGSWLTVV.

V gene TRBV6-5 combines with J gene TRBJ2-7; no clear D. V lost 6 bases and J 2 bases, leaving 5 bases between the germline ends. CDR3 length: 11 residues. The germline V gene has CDR1 MNHEY and CDR2 SVGAGI. The CDR3 sequence: CASRSTYEQYF. Written as DNA, the CDR3 is TGTGCCAGCAGGTCCACCTACGAGCAGTACTTC.

J is TRBJ1-1 and V is TRBV4-2; D may be TRBD1 (5 bases). Trimming stripped 0 bases from V and 4 bases from J, with 18 bases between. Germline V gene data show CDR1 as LGHNA and CDR2 as YNFKEQ. The CDR3 runs to 17 residues. CDR3 in amino acids: CASSQERRGLAGTEAFF. DNA for the CDR3: TGTGCCAGCAGCCAAGAGAGGAGGGGATTAGCGGGCACTGAAGCTTTCTTT.

The chain uses TRBV6-5 and TRBJ1-6, with 7 bases identical to TRBD1. Germline V gene sequence: CDR1 MNHEY, CDR2 SVGAGI. CDR3 length: 15 amino acids. The V segment lost 6 bases and the J segment 5 bases; nucleotides outside the gene matches: 7. CDR3 DNA sequence: TGTGCCAGCAGGAACGGACAGGCTGATAATTCACCCCTCCACTTT. Protein sequence: CASRNGQADNSPLHF.

There are a few counts of this clone. The J gene is TRBJ2-7, the V gene TRBV6-5; 7 nucleotides agree with TRBD1. Germline CDR1 and CDR2: MNHEY and SVGAGI. Trimming cost V 0 bases and J 6 bases; bases outside gene matches: 11. The CDR3 contains 16 residues. This CDR3 reads CASSYSTATGRREQYF. CDR3 in DNA: TGTGCCAGCAGTTACTCCACCGCGACAGGGCGTCGCGAGCAGTACTTC.

The V and J genes are TRBV7-2 and TRBJ2-6; D ambiguous. The germline CDR1 and CDR2 sequences are SGHTA and FQGNSA. CDR3 size: 15 residues. Between the trimmed V and J ends, which lost 5 bases and 2 bases, there was a span of 10 bases. The CDR3 nucleotides are TGTGCCAGCAGCCCTAGGCCTACTGGGGCCAACGTCCTGACTTTC. The encoded protein is CASSPRPTGANVLTF.

The J gene is TRBJ1-5, the V gene TRBV3-1 (or the pseudogene TRBV3-2), with D perhaps TRBD1 (6 bases). The CDR3 spans 13 residues. Germline V CDR1 and CDR2: LGHDT, YNNKEL (reference sequence). V lost 8 bases and J 3 bases, leaving 11 bases between the germline ends. The CDR3 region has the DNA TGTGCCAGCGCCGGGACAACCAATCAGCCCCAGCATTTT. This gives the protein CASAGTTNQPQHF.

V is TRBV6-1 and J is TRBJ1-6; perhaps TRBD1 as D (5 bases). V lost 7 bases and J 9 bases, leaving 19 bases between the germline ends. The CDR3 totals 15 residues. The germline gives CDR1 MNHNS, CDR2 SASEGT. DNA for the CDR3: TGTGCCAGCAAGCAGGGCGGCCAGGGAAGTTCACCCCTCCACTTT. This encodes CASKQGGQGSSPLHF.

The chain is built from TRBV4-2 and TRBJ2-3; TRBD1 matches 10 bases. V was pared by 0 bases and J by 4 bases, with 4 bases of the junction left unmatched. Germline V gene sequence: CDR1 LGHNA, CDR2 YNFKEQ. This CDR3 region has 16 residues. As DNA, the CDR3 is TGTGCCAGCAGCCAAGATGGGACAGGGGCTGCAGATACGCAGTATTTT. This translates into CASSQDGTGAADTQYF.

This clone has a handful of counts. The rearrangement links TRBV6-2 or TRBV6-3 to TRBJ2-2; TRBD1 might be the D (5 bases). V was cut by 6 bases and J by 7 bases, with 15 bases left in between. From germline, CDR1 is MNHEY and CDR2 SVGEGT. The CDR3 has 14 amino acids. The CDR3 region has the DNA TGTGCCAGCAGCGCAGGGTGGGGCAGCGGGGAGCTGTTTTTT. The encoded protein is CASSAGWGSGELFF.

Regarding this clone: Relative to the germline gene, one junction end is altered; a read error may explain this. The V and J genes are TRBV27 and TRBJ1-2, with D maybe TRBD1 (5 bases). The CDR3 has 13 residues. The germline V gene encodes CDR1 MNHEY and CDR2 SMNVEV (reference sequence). The CDR3 DNA reads TGTGCCAGCAGCCCGTCGACAGTACATGGTTACACCTTC. This gives the protein CASSPSTVHGYTF.

This clone came up once. The rearrangement links TRBV7-9 to TRBJ1-1; D remains unclear. Germline loops: CDR1 SEHNR, CDR2 FQNEAQ (reference sequence). Trimming left V 5 bases short and J 1 base short, with 14 bases between. This CDR3 is built from 15 residues. CDR3 loop: CASSLRVSGNTEAFF. In nucleotides, the CDR3 is TGTGCCAGCAGCCTACGAGTATCGGGGAACACTGAAGCTTTCTTT. Together with reference TRBV7-9 and TRBJ1-1, the CDR3 gives the full variable domain: DTGVSQNPRHKITKRGQNVTFRCDPISEHNRLYWYRQTLGQGPEFLTYFQNEAQLEKSRLLSDRFSAERPKGSFSTLEIQRTEQGDSAMYLCASSLRVSGNTEAFFGQGTRLTVV.

V gene TRBV11-1 combines with J gene TRBJ2-7; D is undetermined. From germline, CDR1 is SGHAT and CDR2 FQDESV (reference sequence). With 5 bases removed from V and 4 bases from J, the gap between germline ends came to 6 bases. This CDR3 is 11 amino acids long. The CDR3, as DNA: TGTGCCAGCAGCGTCACTTACGAGCAGTACTTC. Its protein is CASSVTYEQYF.

CDR3 amino acids: CASSINTEAFF. The DNA of the CDR3 is TGTGCCAGCAGTATAAACACTGAAGCTTTCTTT. The J gene is TRBJ1-1, the V gene TRBV28; D is unclear. Germline lookup yields CDR1 MDHEN and CDR2 SYDVKM. This CDR3 has 11 residues. V lost 5 bases and J 2 bases, leaving 3 bases between the germline ends.

The chain is built from TRBV7-8 and TRBJ1-6; unclear D gene. The CDR3 consists of 13 residues. V lost 0 bases and J 5 bases, leaving 2 bases between the germline ends. Germline V gives CDR1 SGHVS, CDR2 FQNEAQ. CDR3 bases: TGTGCCAGCAGCTTAGCCGATAATTCACCCCTCCACTTT. Translation: CASSLADNSPLHF.

The rearrangement uses TRBV3-1 (or the pseudogene TRBV3-2) and TRBJ1-3; maybe TRBD1 (6 bases). Germline CDR1 reads LGHDT; CDR2 reads YNNKEL (reference sequence). V was shortened by 3 bases and J by 4 bases, with 13 bases between the two germline ends. This CDR3 contains 15 residues. CDR3 nucleotides: TGTGCCAGCAGCCACCGCAGGGGAGCCGGAAACACCATATATTTT. It translates to CASSHRRGAGNTIYF.

The chain joins TRBV5-8 to TRBJ2-3, with 7 bases aligning to TRBD1. This CDR3 contains 15 residues. V was clipped by 4 bases and J by 2 bases; unmatched bases: 7. CDR1 and CDR2 from the germline V gene are SGHTS and YDEGEE. The CDR3 sequence: CASSLRDSFTDTQYF. The DNA of the CDR3 is TGTGCCAGCAGCCTCCGGGACAGCTTCACAGATACGCAGTATTTT.